This T cell receptor (beta chain) was retrieved from a study of CD8+ T cells in alopecia areata. Overall study findings and caveats: Normal skin's resident alphabeta T cells are sequenced alongside lesional scalp T cells. Greater clonality was observed in lesional scalp samples, especially alopecia totalis/universalis, versus normal scalp.

The table lists this clone with a few counts. Its target is not known. Sequencing templates came from extracted RNA that was reverse transcribed into cDNA. Some clones are missing from TCRdb's copy, which holds only in-frame ones; the method was immunoSEQ multiplex PCR. Altogether about 100,000 clones are present, approximately 63% being singletons, with the ten largest covering 20% to 25%. Sorting of PBMCs yielded the CD4+ and CD8+ T cells. The CDR3 loop spans 13 amino acids. Germline CDR1 reads MNHEY; CDR2 reads SMNVEV (reference sequence). The V gene end was trimmed by 5 bases and the J gene end by 2 bases; junction bases not matched to a gene: 2.

The sequence derives from a human donor in good health. V gene TRBV27 combines with J gene TRBJ2-7; 8 nucleotides agree with TRBD1. Material: CD8+ T cells sorted from blood. The CDR3 DNA sequence: TGTGCCAGCAGTAGGGGACAGGCCTACGAGCAGTACTTC. Protein product: CASSRGQAYEQYF.